Presented here are 21 T cell receptor beta chains from one specimen sequenced in a study of T cell responses to AZD1222 COVID-19 vaccine. Produced via immunoSEQ multiplex PCR; TCRdb's table is partial and in-frame only. Here the sample spans more than 100,000 clones, around 90% being singletons. The specimen comprised peripheral blood, sampled on day 0 of AZD1222 vaccination. The receptor source for this set is an adult in good health.

This sequence joins TRBV5-1 and TRBJ2-3, with 11 nucleotides matching TRBD2. Germline lookup yields CDR1 SGHRS and CDR2 YFSETQ. CDR3 size: 17 residues. V trimming: 4 bases; J trimming: 2 bases; junction bases outside the gene matches: 9. CDR3 residues: CASSDLLAGDLTDTQYF. The DNA of the CDR3 is TGCGCCAGCAGCGACCTACTAGCGGGGGACCTCACAGATACGCAGTATTTT.

The V and J genes are TRBV7-2 and TRBJ1-6, with TRBD1 matching over 11 bases. This CDR3 comprises 18 residues. The V gene's germline CDR1 is SGHTA and CDR2 FQGNSA. V was pared by 3 bases and J by 0 bases, with 4 bases of the junction left unmatched. CDR3 coding DNA: TGTGCCAGCAGCTTGGACAGGGGGCGTCCCTCCTATAATTCACCCCTCCACTTT. Translation gives CASSLDRGRPSYNSPLHF.

This chain links TRBV29-1 with TRBJ1-2; D may be TRBD1 (5 bases). The CDR3 consists of 14 residues. CDR1 is SQVTM and CDR2 is ANQGSEA in the germline V gene. V lost 7 bases, J lost 0 bases, and 15 bases lay in between. The CDR3, as DNA: TGCAGCGCACCGGGACCTACCTCTAACTATGGCTACACCTTC. Residues: CSAPGPTSNYGYTF.

This chain joins TRBV2 and TRBJ2-1, with a weak D call TRBD2 (7 bases). Germline V gene data show CDR1 as SNHLY and CDR2 as FYNNEI. The CDR3 is 12 residues long. CDR3 in amino acids: CGEGGSYNEQFF. CDR3 DNA: TGTGGGGAGGGGGGCTCCTACAATGAGCAGTTCTTC.

J is TRBJ1-2 and V is TRBV6-4; tentatively, D is TRBD1 (5 bases). The CDR3 has 15 amino acids. Germline CDR1 MRHNA, CDR2 SNTAGT. V was clipped by 0 bases and J by 5 bases, with 13 bases between them. The CDR3 sequence: CASSDSSRDWYGYTF. CDR3 nucleotide sequence: TGTGCCAGCAGTGACTCCTCAAGGGACTGGTATGGCTACACCTTC.

This chain links TRBV19 with TRBJ1-5; D uncertain. Germline V lookup: CDR1 LNHDA, CDR2 SQIVND (reference sequence). Trimming cost V 11 bases and J 2 bases, with 13 bases left between them. The CDR3 sequence is 13 residues long. This CDR3 reads CAEGEFRNQPQHF. The CDR3 nucleotides read TGTGCCGAGGGAGAGTTTCGCAATCAGCCCCAGCATTTT.

This chain links TRBV18 with TRBJ1-1; D ambiguous. Germline loops: CDR1 KGHSH, CDR2 LQKENI. This CDR3 region has 13 residues. The germline V and J ends were trimmed by 4 bases and 2 bases, with 8 bases remaining between them. CDR3: CASSREINTEAFF. CDR3 sequence (DNA): TGTGCCAGCTCACGAGAGATCAACACTGAAGCTTTCTTT.

The rearrangement links TRBV12-3 or TRBV12-4 to TRBJ2-2, with unresolved D. V lost 7 bases and J 4 bases, leaving 10 bases between the germline ends. The CDR3 has 13 residues. The DNA for the CDR3 is TGTGCCAGCACCATAGAGACCACCGGGGAGCTGTTTTTT. Its translation: CASTIETTGELFF.

This chain uses TRBV10-1 with TRBJ2-7; D may be TRBD2 (6 bases). The CDR3 has 14 amino acids. V was cut by 3 bases and J by 5 bases, with 14 bases left in between. In germline, CDR1 is WNHNN, CDR2 SYGVQD (reference sequence). The DNA for the CDR3 is TGCGCCAGCAGTGATGTGGGGGGATCGGACGAGCAGTACTTC. Translating gives CASSDVGGSDEQYF.

The J gene is TRBJ2-2, the V gene TRBV7-2, with D possibly TRBD2 on 6 matching bases. The CDR3 consists of 15 residues. Germline-derived CDR1 and CDR2 are SGHTA and FQGNSA. Trimming removed 5 bases from V and 0 bases from J, with 10 bases in between. The CDR3 here is CASSRRASNTGELFF. The CDR3 DNA is TGTGCCAGCAGCAGGAGGGCCTCGAACACCGGGGAGCTGTTTTTT.

The chain joins TRBV29-1 to TRBJ2-1; unclear D gene. The CDR3 runs 14 residues. Trimming removed 2 bases at V and 8 bases at J, with 16 bases between. Per the germline V gene, CDR1 is SQVTM and CDR2 is ANQGSEA. The DNA for the CDR3 is TGCAGCGTTGAACCCCATTCAGCCACCCATGAGCAGTTCTTC. Amino acid sequence: CSVEPHSATHEQFF.

J is TRBJ1-4 and V is TRBV7-9; no clear D gene. Germline V CDR1 and CDR2: SEHNR, FQNEAQ (reference sequence). V was shortened by 5 bases and J by 6 bases, with 4 bases between the two germline ends. The CDR3 extends over 11 amino acids. This CDR3 reads CASSQYEKLFF. In DNA form, the CDR3 reads TGTGCCAGCAGCCAATATGAAAAACTGTTTTTT.

The rearrangement uses TRBV6-4 and TRBJ2-3; D perhaps matches TRBD1 (5 bases). The V end lost 2 bases, the J end lost 4 bases, and 7 bases lay between the germline ends. This CDR3 comprises 13 residues. Germline V CDR1 and CDR2: MRHNA, SNTAGT. The CDR3 nucleotides read TGTGCCAGCAGTGACCAGGGTTCAGATACGCAGTATTTT. Its translation: CASSDQGSDTQYF.

This chain links TRBV6-5 with TRBJ1-4; D may be TRBD1 (6 bases). This CDR3 has 13 residues. The V end was cut by 8 bases, the J end by 7 bases, with 14 bases between. From germline, CDR1 is MNHEY and CDR2 SVGAGI. The CDR3 nucleotides read TGTGCCAGCTCGGGGGGGGGCCTTGAAAAACTGTTTTTT. Encoded protein: CASSGGGLEKLFF.

V usage is TRBV13 and J usage is TRBJ1-6; TRBD1 matches at 7 bases. V lost 0 bases to trimming and J lost 11 bases; unmatched junction nucleotides: 7. CDR1 and CDR2 (germline): PRHDT, FYEKMQ (reference sequence). The CDR3 covers 15 residues. CDR3 amino acids: CASSLGRRGQTPLHF. The CDR3 DNA reads TGTGCCAGCAGCTTAGGCCGGAGGGGGCAAACACCCCTCCACTTT.

The rearrangement joins TRBV6-2 or TRBV6-3 to TRBJ2-1, with D possibly matching TRBD1 (6 bases). With 4 bases removed from V and 5 bases from J, the gap between germline ends came to 18 bases. The CDR3 length is 16 residues. The germline V gene encodes CDR1 MNHEY and CDR2 SVGEGT. Here the CDR3 reads CASSSPSRDTDNEQFF. The CDR3 DNA is TGTGCCAGCAGTTCCCCAAGCCGGGACACAGACAATGAGCAGTTCTTC.

This sequence joins TRBV2 and TRBJ2-5; 10 positions match TRBD2. Germline V gene data show CDR1 as SNHLY and CDR2 as FYNNEI. The J segment lost 4 bases and the V segment lost 6 bases, leaving 5 bases of the junction unmatched. The CDR3 is 14 amino acids. The CDR3 DNA follows: TGTGCCAGCAGAGCGGGGGGGTTTGTAGAGACCCAGTACTTC. This encodes CASRAGGFVETQYF.

The CDR3 loop reads CASSTRGRYVGSGELFF. As DNA, the CDR3 is TGTGCCAGCAGCACCCGGGGCAGATACGTTGGGTCCGGGGAGCTGTTTTTT. V and J are TRBV7-8 and TRBJ2-2; either TRBD1 or TRBD2 may supply D (5 bases each). The germline V gene has CDR1 SGHVS and CDR2 FQNEAQ. The CDR3 runs 17 residues. Trimming took off 5 bases at V and 6 bases at J, with 22 bases between the two ends.

The gene calls are TRBV11-3 and TRBJ2-3, with D tentatively TRBD1 (5 bases). V lost 4 bases to trimming and J lost 2 bases, with 13 bases between them. The CDR3 spans 15 residues. In germline, CDR1 is SGHNT, CDR2 YENEEA. The CDR3 region has the DNA TGTGCCAGCAGCTCCTCTCGCAGGGCCACAGATACGCAGTATTTT. This encodes CASSSSRRATDTQYF.

This clone was picked up a small number of times. The chain has TRBV10-2 and TRBJ1-5; D ambiguous. With 6 bases removed from V and 4 bases from J, the gap between germline ends came to 10 bases. The CDR3 consists of 13 residues. Germline values: CDR1 WSHSY, CDR2 SAAADI. CDR3 in DNA: TGCGCCAGCAGAGGGTTAGATAATCAGCCCCAGCATTTT. It yields the protein CASRGLDNQPQHF.

The chain uses TRBV10-3 and TRBJ1-2; unclear D gene. This CDR3 has 15 amino acids. The V gene lost 8 bases and the J gene lost 2 bases, with 18 bases spanning the gap. The germline CDR1 and CDR2 sequences are ENHRY and SYGVKD. The CDR3 nucleotides are TGTGCCATCCACGGCGTGGGGATTGGAAACTATGGCTACACCTTC. This translates into CAIHGVGIGNYGYTF.